This record concerns one T cell receptor (beta chain) sequence. The repertoire was sequenced with immunoSEQ multiplex PCR; TCRdb's copy has only in-frame clones and lacks some. The sample holds roughly 84,000 clones; approximately 88% are singletons and the top ten take more than 9%. This record belongs to a study of T cell responses to AZD1222 COVID-19 vaccine. Second-dose schedules of about 4 or about 12 weeks were combined. Sequenced material: peripheral blood, taken 28 days after the second AZD1222 dose. This TCR derives from an adult who received the AZD1222 COVID-19 vaccine.

CDR3 region: CASSLLGPNQPQHF. CDR3 DNA: TGTGCCAGCAGCTTGCTGGGACCGAATCAGCCCCAGCATTTT. J is TRBJ1-5 and V is TRBV7-2; the D gene is possibly TRBD1 (5 bases). The CDR3 is made up of 14 amino acids. Germline V CDR1 and CDR2: SGHTA, FQGNSA. V was cut by 3 bases and J by 4 bases, with 10 bases left in between.